Listed below are T cell receptor beta chains from one sample, sequenced in a study of T cells expressing NK-cell markers. TCRdb re-called the 5' RACE reads, yielding one record per CDR3 amino acid sequence without DNA. The sample has a few hundred thousand distinct CDR3 sequences; the top ten hold roughly 1.4%. The sample taken for sequencing was blood T cells: a sorted CD56 or NKG2C T cell subset, CD4+ or CD8+ T cells, or bulk PBMC T cells (not recorded which). Every receptor here comes from a woman in her fifties or sixties in good health. Both conserved end residues are part of each CDR3. The order of the fields is CDR3 protein, V gene, J gene.

CDR3aa: CASSERTGANYGYTF; v_gene: TRBV6-1; j_gene: TRBJ1-2
CDR3aa: CASSSGTGSSNYGYTF; v_gene: TRBV5-1; j_gene: TRBJ1-2
CDR3aa: CASRPPYSNREETQYF; v_gene: TRBV12-3/TRBV12-4; j_gene: TRBJ2-5
CDR3aa: CSARLPSGYTF; v_gene: TRBV20-1; j_gene: TRBJ1-2
CDR3aa: CASSRMSPDRVGNYEQFF; v_gene: TRBV11-3; j_gene: TRBJ2-1
CDR3aa: CSARDRRRTGGHEQYF; v_gene: TRBV20-1; j_gene: TRBJ2-7
CDR3aa: CATSDWTLEADTQYF; v_gene: TRBV24-1; j_gene: TRBJ2-3
CDR3aa: CASSLLGGNPGELFF; v_gene: TRBV7-3; j_gene: TRBJ2-2
CDR3aa: CASSNGQKGTVGYTF; v_gene: TRBV19; j_gene: TRBJ1-2
CDR3aa: CASSPAVGETQYF; v_gene: TRBV5-1; j_gene: TRBJ2-5
CDR3aa: CASSPEGQGSYEQYF; v_gene: TRBV18; j_gene: TRBJ2-7
CDR3aa: CASSLHASGSQETQYF; v_gene: TRBV5-1; j_gene: TRBJ2-5
CDR3aa: CASRRGGFPYNEQFF; v_gene: TRBV11-2; j_gene: TRBJ2-1
CDR3aa: CASSATGGGWNQPQHF; v_gene: TRBV7-9; j_gene: TRBJ1-5
CDR3aa: CASSLPADSSYEQYF; v_gene: TRBV5-1; j_gene: TRBJ2-7
CDR3aa: CASKSSEVNTEAFF; v_gene: TRBV7-8; j_gene: TRBJ1-1
CDR3aa: CASSLSGGRNEQFF; v_gene: TRBV7-9; j_gene: TRBJ2-1
CDR3aa: CASRLTGYYGYTF; v_gene: TRBV12-3/TRBV12-4; j_gene: TRBJ1-2
CDR3aa: CASSQVEVRGTQYF; v_gene: TRBV12-3/TRBV12-4; j_gene: TRBJ2-5
CDR3aa: CASSGTVTSGNTIYF; v_gene: TRBV6-1; j_gene: TRBJ1-3
CDR3aa: CASSLSGPAEQYF; v_gene: TRBV5-6; j_gene: TRBJ2-7
CDR3aa: CASSLSGQSTGELFF; v_gene: TRBV11-2; j_gene: TRBJ2-2
CDR3aa: CASSTSGGAADTQYF; v_gene: TRBV5-1; j_gene: TRBJ2-3
CDR3aa: CASSQDFRRGRRYTEAFF; v_gene: TRBV3-1; j_gene: TRBJ1-1
CDR3aa: CASSLVPGLAIAGELFF; v_gene: TRBV7-6; j_gene: TRBJ2-2
CDR3aa: CSVAGGTGGIEQYF; v_gene: TRBV29-1; j_gene: TRBJ2-7
CDR3aa: CSVEVTGRGLNEQFF; v_gene: TRBV29-1; j_gene: TRBJ2-1
CDR3aa: CASSLGQPLRSGNTIYF; v_gene: TRBV12-3/TRBV12-4; j_gene: TRBJ1-3
CDR3aa: CASRPGEGGYTF; v_gene: TRBV7-2; j_gene: TRBJ1-2
CDR3aa: CASSLAKGGEEAFF; v_gene: TRBV7-9; j_gene: TRBJ1-1
CDR3aa: CASSSASGSGTYNEQFF; v_gene: TRBV5-1; j_gene: TRBJ2-1
CDR3aa: CASSEWGAEAFF; v_gene: TRBV10-2; j_gene: TRBJ1-1
CDR3aa: CASSQVTVFYGYTF; v_gene: TRBV4-1; j_gene: TRBJ1-2
CDR3aa: CASTERGGRDTGELFF; v_gene: TRBV27; j_gene: TRBJ2-2
CDR3aa: CASSHDLTGGEFF; v_gene: TRBV14; j_gene: TRBJ2-1
CDR3aa: CASSQDGRGGGYTF; v_gene: TRBV3-1; j_gene: TRBJ1-2
CDR3aa: CSASTGAGGTVGPDTQYF; v_gene: TRBV20-1; j_gene: TRBJ2-3
CDR3aa: CASSSGQGAISPLHF; v_gene: TRBV12-3/TRBV12-4; j_gene: TRBJ1-6
CDR3aa: CSAPIKSLAGLVNTQYF; v_gene: TRBV20-1; j_gene: TRBJ2-3